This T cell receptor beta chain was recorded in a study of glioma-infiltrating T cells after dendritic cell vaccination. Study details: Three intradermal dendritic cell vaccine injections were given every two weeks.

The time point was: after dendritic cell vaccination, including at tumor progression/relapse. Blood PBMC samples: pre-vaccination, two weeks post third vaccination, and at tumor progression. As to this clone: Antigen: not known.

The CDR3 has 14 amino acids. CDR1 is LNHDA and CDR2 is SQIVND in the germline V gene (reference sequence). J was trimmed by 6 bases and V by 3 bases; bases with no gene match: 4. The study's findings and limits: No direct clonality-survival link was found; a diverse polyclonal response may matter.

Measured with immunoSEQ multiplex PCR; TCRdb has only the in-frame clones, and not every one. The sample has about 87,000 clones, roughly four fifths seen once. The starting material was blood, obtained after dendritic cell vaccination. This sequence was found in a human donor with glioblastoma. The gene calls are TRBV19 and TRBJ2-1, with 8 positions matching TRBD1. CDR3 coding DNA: TGTGCCAGTAGTATCCGGACAGGGCCCAATGAGCAGTTCTTC. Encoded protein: CASSIRTGPNEQFF.